Listed below are T cell receptor beta chains from one sample, sequenced in a study of OX40 agonist ivuxolimab in advanced cancers. Some clones are missing from TCRdb's copy, which holds only in-frame ones; the method was immunoSEQ multiplex PCR. The sample comprises 40,000 to 50,000 clones, roughly nine tenths of which are singletons, and roughly 4.9% rests with the top ten. The sequencing here drew on CD4+ or CD8+ T cells sorted from blood, taken in a trial of the OX40 agonist ivuxolimab. These receptors originate from an adult with an advanced solid tumor such as melanoma, head and neck, liver or kidney cancer. Each CDR3 is given with its conserved first and last residue. The D gene is left open where the match is weak. Clone size appears in some rows only: once, few, many, or a class for an expanded clone.

-	TRBV2	TRBJ2-3	10	-	CAQGGDTQYF	TGTGCCCAGGGGGGAGATACGCAGTATTTT
TRBD1	TRBV14	TRBJ1-1	13	-	CASSWTGNTEAFF	TGTGCCAGCAGCTGGACAGGGAACACTGAAGCTTTCTTT
-	TRBV19	TRBJ2-2	15	once	CASSKDREGTGELFF	TGTGCCAGTAGTAAGGACAGGGAGGGAACCGGGGAGCTGTTTTTT
-	TRBV5-5	TRBJ1-1	14	-	CASSYYTVNTEAFF	TGTGCCAGCAGCTACTATACCGTGAACACTGAAGCTTTCTTT
-	TRBV6-5	TRBJ1-5	14	-	CASSYSGAHQPQHF	TGTGCCAGCAGTTATTCGGGGGCGCATCAGCCCCAGCATTTT
-	TRBV4-1	TRBJ2-5	14	once	CASSVLGNQETQYF	TGCGCCAGCAGCGTCCTAGGGAACCAAGAGACCCAGTACTTC
TRBD1	TRBV2	TRBJ1-2	17	-	CASSGELYRGQNYGYTF	TGTGCCAGCAGTGGAGAACTATACAGGGGGCAGAACTATGGCTACACCTTC
-	TRBV25-1	TRBJ1-2	14	-	CASSAAGLDYGYTF	TGTGCCAGCAGTGCAGCCGGGCTCGATTATGGCTACACCTTC
-	TRBV2	TRBJ1-1	14	-	CASIRPDRRDEAFF	TGTGCCAGCATCCGCCCCGACAGGCGGGATGAAGCTTTCTTT
TRBD2	TRBV30	TRBJ2-1	14	few	CACKAGGTYNEQFF	TGTGCCTGTAAAGCGGGAGGTACCTACAATGAGCAGTTCTTC
TRBD2	TRBV7-2	TRBJ2-1	18	-	CASSLSLAGGPRSNEQFF	TGTGCCAGCAGCTTATCCCTAGCGGGAGGTCCCAGAAGCAATGAGCAGTTCTTC
-	TRBV4-1	TRBJ2-1	12	-	CASSPDGGEQFF	TGCGCCAGCAGCCCTGATGGGGGTGAGCAGTTCTTC